Listed below are T cell receptor beta chains from one sample, sequenced in a study of identical twins. TCRdb itself ran the 5' RACE reads through MiXCR, one entry per CDR3 protein. This sample has a few hundred thousand distinct CDR3 sequences, with approximately 24% found just once. This same sample was also taken into another study, of T cells expressing NK-cell markers.

The sequenced material came from CD4+ T cells sorted from blood. These receptors were obtained from a woman aged 18-29 years in good health. Both conserved end residues are part of each CDR3. The order of the fields is D gene, clone size, V gene, J gene, CDR3 protein, CDR3 DNA. A D gene is named only where the DNA matches it firmly. Expanded clones are given a class, and other clones once, few, many or no size at all.

>TRBD2|-|TRBV12-3/TRBV12-4|TRBJ2-1
CASSTGTSGPPSYNEQFF
TGTGCCAGCAGTACCGGGACTAGCGGGCCCCCCTCCTACAATGAGCAGTTCTTC
>TRBD1|-|TRBV14|TRBJ2-1
CASSQPRRGQGRDEQFF
TGTGCCAGCAGCCAACCTCGGAGGGGACAGGGGCGCGATGAGCAGTTCTTC
>-|-|TRBV28|TRBJ1-2
CASTSGALSYGYTF
TGTGCCAGCACGTCCGGGGCCCTTTCTTATGGCTACACCTTC
>TRBD1|-|TRBV9|TRBJ1-1
CASTRTGDRTEAFF
TGTGCCAGCACCCGGACAGGGGATCGGACTGAAGCTTTCTTT
>-|-|TRBV30|TRBJ2-2
CAWSQRMNTGELFF
TGTGCCTGGAGTCAACGGATGAACACCGGGGAGCTGTTTTTT
>-|few|TRBV6-2/TRBV6-3|TRBJ2-1
CASTPRGDNNEQFF
TGTGCCAGCACCCCCCGCGGGGACAACAATGAGCAGTTCTTC
>TRBD1|-|TRBV5-1|TRBJ2-5
CASSFQPGTGGRETQYF
TGCGCCAGCAGCTTTCAGCCCGGGACAGGGGGACGAGAGACCCAGTACTTC
>TRBD2|few|TRBV6-6|TRBJ2-1
CASTSGRINEQFF
TGTGCCAGCACTAGCGGGAGGATCAATGAGCAGTTCTTC
>-|few|TRBV5-6|TRBJ2-3
CASSLSGGVTRGADTQYF
TGTGCCAGCAGCTTGTCTGGAGGTGTGACTAGGGGGGCAGATACGCAGTATTTT
>-|few|TRBV5-1|TRBJ2-4
CASSLAVGQTKNIQYF
TGCGCCAGCAGCTTGGCGGTCGGGCAAACCAAAAACATTCAGTACTTC
>-|-|TRBV10-3|TRBJ2-7
CASGREVHEQYF
TGTGCCTCAGGCAGGGAGGTCCACGAGCAGTACTTC
>-|few|TRBV12-3/TRBV12-4|TRBJ1-1
CASSFDRNSGTEAFF
TGTGCCAGCAGTTTTGACCGCAACTCGGGGACTGAAGCTTTCTTT
>TRBD2|once|TRBV6-2/TRBV6-3|TRBJ2-7
CASSYSGTSVYEQYF
TGTGCCAGCAGTTACTCGGGAACTAGCGTCTACGAGCAGTACTTC
>-|-|TRBV20-1|TRBJ2-7
CSASPPWNEQYF
TGCAGTGCTAGCCCCCCATGGAACGAGCAGTACTTC
>-|-|TRBV9|TRBJ2-1
CASSVVSDGVNEQFF
TGTGCCAGCAGCGTAGTTTCAGATGGCGTCAATGAGCAGTTCTTC
>-|few|TRBV6-2/TRBV6-3|TRBJ2-1
CASSYGPVGEQFF
TGTGCCAGCAGTTACGGCCCCGTTGGTGAGCAGTTCTTC
>-|-|TRBV12-3/TRBV12-4|TRBJ2-2
CASSLRGRNLGGELFF
TGTGCCAGCAGCCTTAGGGGACGTAACTTGGGCGGGGAGCTGTTTTTT
>-|-|TRBV6-2/TRBV6-3|TRBJ2-5
CASSYSKSAGRETQYF
TGTGCCAGCAGTTACTCGAAGTCGGCCGGCCGAGAGACCCAGTACTTC
>TRBD1|-|TRBV25-1|TRBJ2-7
CASSGTGEPYEQYF
TGTGCCAGCAGTGGGACAGGGGAGCCCTACGAGCAGTACTTC